Listed below are T cell receptor beta chains from one sample, sequenced in a study of blood T cell repertoires in COVID-19. Data came from immunoSEQ multiplex PCR; TCRdb stores just in-frame clones and leaves some out. Of just over 250,000 clones detected, around 90% appear once; the ten largest clones hold 10%. Source material: peripheral blood. These receptors all stem from an older woman with COVID-19, enrolled during active disease. The CDR3 runs from the conserved cysteine through the conserved F or W. D genes are given only for firm matches. The size field is filled for only some rows; it gives once, few, many or a size class.

>TRBV6-6|TRBD2|-|TRBJ2-1
CASSYSTSTRNEQFF
TGTGCCAGCAGTTACTCGACTAGCACACGGAATGAGCAGTTCTTC
>TRBV5-6|-|-|TRBJ2-7
CASSLQGRGEQYF
TGTGCCAGCAGCTTACAGGGTAGAGGGGAGCAGTACTTC
>TRBV7-8|TRBD1|-|TRBJ1-4
CASSPGTGKMFF
TGTGCCAGCAGCCCGGGGACAGGGAAGATGTTTTTT
>TRBV7-7|-|-|TRBJ1-4
CASSPLPMWEQGEKLFF
TGTGCTAGCAGCCCCCTCCCCATGTGGGAACAGGGTGAAAAACTGTTTTTT
>TRBV11-3|TRBD1|-|TRBJ1-3
CASSLRTGGKDWDTIYF
TGTGCCAGCAGCCTCAGGACAGGGGGAAAAGATTGGGACACCATATATTTT
>TRBV18|-|once|TRBJ1-4
CANSPFQGTNEKLFF
TGTGCCAACTCACCTTTCCAGGGGACTAATGAAAAACTGTTTTTT
>TRBV18|-|-|TRBJ2-7
CASSQGPLVHYEQYF
TGTGCCAGCTCACAGGGGCCCCTGGTCCACTACGAGCAGTACTTC
>TRBV7-9|TRBD1|-|TRBJ1-6
CASSPTGAYNSPLHF
TGTGCCAGCAGCCCGACAGGGGCCTATAATTCACCCCTCCACTTT
>TRBV19|-|-|TRBJ1-1
CASSKPGVNTEAFF
TGTGCCAGTAGTAAACCCGGGGTGAACACTGAAGCTTTCTTT
>TRBV9|-|-|TRBJ1-3
CASSPTGNFDSGNTIYF
TGTGCCAGCAGCCCGACAGGCAACTTTGACTCTGGAAACACCATATATTTT
>TRBV28|-|-|TRBJ1-4
CASSLVLGGAEKLFF
TGTGCCAGCAGTTTGGTTCTGGGAGGGGCCGAAAAACTGTTTTTT
>TRBV2|-|few|TRBJ2-3
CASSRSLRQADTQYF
TGTGCCAGCAGCCGAAGCTTACGCCAAGCAGATACGCAGTATTTT
>TRBV30|TRBD1|-|TRBJ1-1
CAWRVKTGGYTEAFF
TGTGCCTGGAGGGTTAAGACAGGGGGGTACACTGAAGCTTTCTTT
>TRBV27|TRBD1|-|TRBJ2-1
CASRTGRGYNEQFF
TGTGCCAGCAGGACGGGCAGGGGGTACAATGAGCAGTTCTTC
>TRBV28|-|-|TRBJ2-1
CASSLQTYGGASSYNEQFF
TGTGCCAGCAGTCTCCAAACCTATGGAGGGGCCAGCTCCTACAATGAGCAGTTCTTC
>TRBV29-1|-|-|TRBJ2-1
CSVFDRMYNEQFF
TGCAGCGTTTTCGACAGAATGTACAATGAGCAGTTCTTC
>TRBV5-4|TRBD2|-|TRBJ2-7
CASSLAVSGSLGYEQYF
TGTGCCAGCAGCTTGGCAGTAAGCGGGAGCCTCGGCTACGAGCAGTACTTC
>TRBV4-2|TRBD2|few|TRBJ2-2
CASSQTFSGSGGELFF
TGTGCCAGCAGCCAAACGTTCAGCGGGAGTGGCGGGGAGCTGTTTTTT
>TRBV5-1|-|-|TRBJ1-2
CASSFEGADYGYTF
TGCGCCAGCAGCTTCGAAGGGGCCGACTATGGCTACACCTTC
>TRBV30|TRBD1|once|TRBJ2-7
CAWRENRGRGQYF
TGTGCCTGGAGGGAAAACAGGGGGCGAGGGCAGTACTTC
>TRBV11-2|TRBD1|-|TRBJ2-7
CASSLGDRAYEQYF
TGTGCCAGCAGCTTAGGAGACAGGGCCTACGAGCAGTACTTC
>TRBV6-5|TRBD2|-|TRBJ2-1
CASRGLAGSNEQFF
TGTGCCAGCAGGGGACTAGCGGGTTCCAATGAGCAGTTCTTC
>TRBV19|TRBD1|-|TRBJ2-1
CASSAGQGGYNEQFF
TGTGCCAGTAGTGCTGGACAGGGAGGCTACAATGAGCAGTTCTTC
>TRBV7-3|TRBD1|-|TRBJ2-1
CASSSDRGVDEQFF
TGTGCCAGCAGCTCGGACAGGGGGGTCGATGAGCAGTTCTTC
>TRBV11-3|-|once|TRBJ2-2
CASSLLVSTGELFF
TGTGCCAGCAGCTTGTTAGTGTCCACCGGGGAGCTGTTTTTT
>TRBV6-2/TRBV6-3|TRBD2|-|TRBJ2-1
CASSYEAGPSSYNEQFF
TGTGCCAGCAGTTACGAAGCGGGACCAAGCTCCTACAATGAGCAGTTCTTC
>TRBV19|-|-|TRBJ2-2
CASSIYQRSGELFF
TGTGCCAGTAGTATTTATCAGAGGTCCGGGGAGCTGTTTTTT
>TRBV28|-|-|TRBJ1-5
CASRTGEGNQPQHF
TGTGCCAGCCGCACCGGGGAGGGTAATCAGCCCCAGCATTTT
>TRBV12-3/TRBV12-4|TRBD1|-|TRBJ2-5
CASTGQEIGTQYF
TGTGCCAGCACTGGACAGGAGATAGGGACCCAGTACTTC
>TRBV5-1|TRBD1|-|TRBJ2-7
CASSRTGGTSEQYF
TGCGCCAGCAGTCGGACAGGTGGTACCAGCGAGCAGTACTTC
>TRBV7-2|TRBD2|-|TRBJ2-7
CASSLAGLAGGTPYEQYF
TGTGCCAGCAGCTTAGCGGGACTAGCGGGAGGAACCCCCTACGAGCAGTACTTC
>TRBV6-2/TRBV6-3|-|-|TRBJ1-5
CASSYAGRGNNQPQHF
TGTGCCAGCAGTTACGCGGGGAGGGGCAATAATCAGCCCCAGCATTTT
>TRBV5-6|TRBD2|-|TRBJ2-2
CASSLGSVAGTGELFF
TGTGCCAGCAGCTTGGGGTCGGTAGCGGGCACCGGGGAGCTGTTTTTT
>TRBV4-1|-|-|TRBJ2-5
CASSLSGGDVAQETQYF
TGCGCCAGCTCCCTTTCGGGGGGCGACGTGGCCCAAGAGACCCAGTACTTC
>TRBV5-1|-|-|TRBJ2-4
CASRLASGQNIQYF
TGCGCCAGCAGGTTGGCCAGCGGGCAGAACATTCAGTACTTC
>TRBV7-3|-|-|TRBJ1-2
CASSLMGGYGYTF
TGTGCCAGCAGCTTAATGGGGGGCTATGGCTACACCTTC
>TRBV6-5|-|-|TRBJ2-3
CASRFTSYTDTQYF
TGTGCCAGCCGTTTCACTAGCTACACAGATACGCAGTATTTT
>TRBV7-9|-|-|TRBJ1-4
CASSSQGTATNEKLFF
TGTGCCAGCAGCTCCCAGGGCACCGCAACTAATGAAAAACTGTTTTTT
>TRBV3-1/TRBV3-2|TRBD1|-|TRBJ2-7
CASSRPGTGSSYEQYF
TGTGCCAGCAGCCGCCCAGGGACAGGGAGCTCCTACGAGCAGTACTTC
>TRBV20-1|-|-|TRBJ2-7
CSASGVASIHEQYF
TGCAGTGCTAGTGGGGTTGCTAGTATCCACGAGCAGTACTTC